The next 26 T cell receptor beta chains were all read from a single sample in a study of glioma-infiltrating T cells after dendritic cell vaccination. Time point reported: after dendritic cell vaccination, including at tumor progression/relapse. Here immunoSEQ multiplex PCR was the method, and the copy in TCRdb shows in-frame clones only, minus some. The table shows fewer than 60,000 clones, with 70% to 90% occurring only once. The sequenced sample was blood, obtained after dendritic cell vaccination. The receptors shown here come from a human donor with glioblastoma.

J is TRBJ2-1 and V is TRBV6-1; perhaps TRBD2 as D (6 bases). The CDR3 extends over 15 amino acids. The germline V and J ends were trimmed by 7 bases and 0 bases, with 13 bases remaining between them. The germline V gene encodes CDR1 MNHNS and CDR2 SASEGT. This chain's CDR3 is CASIGGTVSYNEQFF. CDR3 sequence (DNA): TGTGCCAGCATTGGAGGGACGGTCTCCTACAATGAGCAGTTCTTC.

The chain recombines TRBV2 with TRBJ2-2; D uncertain. The V gene lost 4 bases and the J gene lost 2 bases, with 17 bases spanning the gap. Germline V CDR1 and CDR2: SNHLY, FYNNEI. The CDR3 is 17 residues long. The CDR3 sequence: CASSVSVFRLNTGELFF. The CDR3 DNA is TGTGCCAGCAGTGTTTCGGTTTTTCGACTCAACACCGGGGAGCTGTTTTTT.

This clone has a single count. The V and J genes are TRBV30 and TRBJ1-4; possibly TRBD1 for D (6 bases). This CDR3 spans 16 amino acids. In germline, CDR1 is GTSNPN, CDR2 SVGIG (reference sequence). V lost 1 base and J 2 bases, leaving 14 bases between the germline ends. CDR3 residues: CAWSAQGLGTNEKLFF. The CDR3 DNA reads as TGTGCCTGGAGTGCACAGGGCTTGGGTACTAATGAAAAACTGTTTTTT.

This chain links TRBV6-1 with TRBJ2-7; tentative D call: TRBD1 (6 bases). V lost 8 bases and J 2 bases, leaving 19 bases between the germline ends. The CDR3 has 15 amino acids. In germline, CDR1 is MNHNS, CDR2 SASEGT. The CDR3 DNA reads as TGTGCCAGCGGGGTTGTGGACAGTTTGGCCTACGAGCAGTACTTC. Translation: CASGVVDSLAYEQYF.

The chain links TRBV13 to TRBJ2-1, with TRBD2 matching over 9 bases. The junction had 17 bases not matched to a gene; V was cut back by 6 bases and J by 5 bases. CDR1 and CDR2 (germline): PRHDT, FYEKMQ (reference sequence). The CDR3 runs to 18 residues. The chain's CDR3 is CASRDGLAPTDLNNEQFF. The CDR3 DNA sequence: TGTGCCAGCAGAGACGGACTAGCGCCGACCGACCTGAACAATGAGCAGTTCTTC.

This sequence joins TRBV7-9 and TRBJ2-1; D possibly corresponds to TRBD2 (6 bases). The CDR3 has 15 residues. Germline values: CDR1 SEHNR, CDR2 FQNEAQ (reference sequence). V was cut by 0 bases and J by 5 bases, with 11 bases left in between. CDR3 sequence reads: CASSLALRDHNEQFF. CDR3 in DNA: TGTGCCAGCAGCTTAGCTTTGCGGGACCACAATGAGCAGTTCTTC.

The rearrangement joins TRBV6-6 to TRBJ2-1, with TRBD2 identical over 10 bases. Trimming cost V 6 bases and J 4 bases; bases outside gene matches: 6. Germline V lookup: CDR1 MNHNY, CDR2 SVGAGI (reference sequence). The CDR3 is 15 amino acids. CDR3 in amino acids: CASRNLAGVYNEQFF. The CDR3 DNA reads TGTGCCAGCAGAAATCTAGCGGGAGTTTACAATGAGCAGTTCTTC.

V usage is TRBV27 and J usage is TRBJ2-6, with 7 bases identical to TRBD2. V was pared by 8 bases and J by 3 bases, with 4 bases of the junction left unmatched. Germline V gives CDR1 MNHEY, CDR2 SMNVEV (reference sequence). The CDR3 consists of 14 residues. This chain's CDR3 is CASLAGVGANVLTF. CDR3 nucleotide sequence: TGTGCCAGCCTTGCGGGAGTTGGGGCCAACGTCCTGACTTTC.

The V gene is TRBV28, the J gene TRBJ2-1; the D is unclear. With 5 bases removed from V and 5 bases from J, the gap between germline ends came to 28 bases. The CDR3 has 19 residues. Germline CDR1 MDHEN, CDR2 SYDVKM. Written as DNA, the CDR3 is TGTGCCAGCAGTAATTCTATTTCCTACCCTCGACTTGGTGACAATGAGCAGTTCTTC. Amino acid sequence: CASSNSISYPRLGDNEQFF.

The rearrangement uses TRBV27 and TRBJ2-7, with D possibly being TRBD1 (6 bases). CDR3 length: 15 residues. V lost 1 base to trimming and J lost 5 bases, with 15 bases between them. Germline lookup yields CDR1 MNHEY and CDR2 SMNVEV (reference sequence). CDR3 residues: CASSLFSGADDEQYF. The DNA for the CDR3 is TGTGCCAGCAGTTTATTTTCAGGGGCTGACGACGAGCAGTACTTC.

This chain uses TRBV7-6 with TRBJ2-5, with D possibly matching TRBD1 (5 bases). Germline loops: CDR1 SGHVS, CDR2 FNYEAQ. V was pared by 1 base and J by 4 bases, with 19 bases between. The CDR3 extends over 17 amino acids. The CDR3 protein is CASSLGGFRGPRETQYF. DNA of the CDR3: TGTGCCAGCAGCTTAGGCGGATTTAGGGGCCCGCGAGAGACCCAGTACTTC.

This clone was counted only a few times. V gene TRBV10-3 combines with J gene TRBJ2-1; tentatively, D is TRBD1 (6 bases). CDR3 length equals 15 residues. Trimming took 2 bases from V and 5 from J, leaving 13 bases between them. CDR1 is ENHRY and CDR2 is SYGVKD in the germline V gene. The CDR3 is CAISEGSGTNNEQFF. The DNA for the CDR3 is TGTGCCATCAGTGAGGGATCCGGGACAAACAATGAGCAGTTCTTC.

V usage is TRBV28 and J usage is TRBJ1-2; TRBD1 aligns across 9 bases. V shed 5 bases and J 12 bases; nucleotides not matched to a gene: 16. Germline V gene sequence: CDR1 MDHEN, CDR2 SYDVKM. The CDR3 sequence is 15 residues long. The DNA for the CDR3 is TGTGCCAGCAGTACAACAGGGGGCGCTTTGGGTAGCCACACCTTC. It encodes CASSTTGGALGSHTF.

V and J are TRBV5-1 and TRBJ1-1, with 7 bases lining up with TRBD1. Germline V gives CDR1 SGHRS, CDR2 YFSETQ. The trim removed 2 bases at V and 3 bases at J, leaving 7 bases unmatched. The CDR3 runs to 15 residues. This CDR3 reads CASSLLTGLDTEAFF. The CDR3 nucleotides read TGCGCCAGCAGCTTATTGACAGGGTTGGACACTGAAGCTTTCTTT.

The J gene is TRBJ2-7, the V gene TRBV7-3; 7 bases agree with TRBD2. The CDR3 totals 13 residues. J gave up 5 bases and V 8 bases, and 9 bases lay outside the gene matches. Germline lookup yields CDR1 SGHTA and CDR2 FQGTGA. DNA for the CDR3: TGTGCCAGCCAAGGACTAGTCCCTCACGAGCAGTACTTC. It specifies CASQGLVPHEQYF.

V usage is TRBV2 and J usage is TRBJ1-1; 7 positions agree with TRBD1. Per the germline V gene, CDR1 is SNHLY and CDR2 is FYNNEI. There are 15 residues in the CDR3. Unmatched junction bases numbered 1, after V lost 0 bases and J lost 0 bases. Here the CDR3 DNA reads TGTGCCAGCAGTGAAGCGGGACAGCTGAACACTGAAGCTTTCTTT. Residues: CASSEAGQLNTEAFF.

The V and J genes are TRBV5-1 and TRBJ1-2; D ambiguous. CDR1 and CDR2 (germline): SGHRS, YFSETQ. CDR3 size: 15 residues. Trimming stripped 0 bases from V and 5 bases from J, with 14 bases between. Here the CDR3 reads CASSLGSLYYYGYTF. The CDR3 bases are TGCGCCAGCAGCTTGGGATCTCTCTATTATTATGGCTACACCTTC. Full variable domain (outside the CDR3, taken from reference TRBV5-1 and TRBJ1-2): KAGVTQTPRYLIKTRGQQVTLSCSPISGHRSVSWYQQTPGQGLQFLFEYFSETQRNKGNFPGRFSGRQFSNSRSEMNVSTLELGDSALYLCASSLGSLYYYGYTFGSGTRLTVV.

A few counts support this clone. The chain combines TRBV9 with TRBJ2-7, with 10 bases identical to TRBD1. Trimming at V came to 4 bases and at J to 2 bases, leaving 6 bases not matched to a gene. Germline CDR1 reads SGDLS; CDR2 reads YYNGEE. The CDR3 length is 15 residues. The CDR3 loop is CASSSRDRGTYEQYF. CDR3 in DNA: TGTGCCAGCAGCTCCCGGGACAGGGGAACCTACGAGCAGTACTTC.

V usage is TRBV15 and J usage is TRBJ2-2; D possibly corresponds to TRBD2 (6 bases). In germline, CDR1 is LNHNV, CDR2 YYDKDF (reference sequence). V was shortened by 1 base and J by 6 bases, with 21 bases between the two germline ends. The CDR3 is 18 amino acids. DNA of the CDR3: TGTGCCACCAGCAGAGTCGGTGGGGCTAGCGTCGTTTCCGGGGAGCTGTTTTTT. Its translation: CATSRVGGASVVSGELFF. Full variable domain (outside the CDR3, taken from reference TRBV15 and TRBJ2-2): DAMVIQNPRYQVTQFGKPVTLSCSQTLNHNVMYWYQQKSSQAPKLLFHYYDKDFNNEADTPDNFQSRRPNTSFCFLDIRSPGLGDTAMYLCATSRVGGASVVSGELFFGEGSRLTVL.

This clone was picked up one time. CDR3 sequence reads: CASTRDRGRVSEQFF. CDR3 sequence (DNA): TGCGCCAGCACGAGGGACAGGGGGCGCGTCAGTGAGCAGTTCTTC. This chain uses TRBV5-1 with TRBJ2-1, with TRBD1 matching over 12 bases. This CDR3 contains 15 residues. J was trimmed by 9 bases and V by 6 bases; bases with no gene match: 10. Per germline, CDR1 SGHRS and CDR2 YFSETQ.

The chain has TRBV5-5 and TRBJ1-5; D ambiguous. Germline lookup yields CDR1 SGHKS and CDR2 YYEKEE (reference sequence). The V gene lost 0 bases and the J gene lost 5 bases, with 12 bases spanning the gap. The CDR3 runs to 15 residues. The CDR3 bases are TGTGCCAGCAGCTTGGCCCCCCGGAGCGATCAGCCCCAGCATTTT. This encodes CASSLAPRSDQPQHF.

The gene calls are TRBV21-1 and TRBJ1-1. TRBV21-1 counts as a pseudogene. The CDR3 contains 13 residues. The CDR3 sequence: CASSKLWRAEAFF. For the CDR3, the DNA is TGTGCCAGCAGCAAATTGTGGAGGGCTGAAGCTTTCTTT.

J is TRBJ2-7 and V is TRBV27; D is ambiguous. Trimming took 8 bases from V and 3 from J, leaving 14 bases between them. Germline lookup yields CDR1 MNHEY and CDR2 SMNVEV (reference sequence). The CDR3 is 13 amino acids. As DNA, the CDR3 is TGTGCCAGCCGGAGTCTGGCAGTCTACGAGCAGTACTTC. Amino acid sequence: CASRSLAVYEQYF.

The genes are TRBV4-2 and TRBJ2-5, with 8 bases that match TRBD1. From germline, CDR1 is LGHNA and CDR2 YNFKEQ. The trim removed 4 bases at V and 5 bases at J, leaving 6 bases unmatched. The CDR3 has 14 amino acids. The CDR3 bases are TGTGCCAGCAGCCCCCGGACAGGGAGGGAGACCCAGTACTTC. It is translated as CASSPRTGRETQYF.

CDR3 nucleotides: TGTGCCAGCAGCTTTCGGAAACAGGGCCGCGACCTCCACTTT. Amino acids: CASSFRKQGRDLHF. The rearrangement uses TRBV6-5 and TRBJ1-6, with D possibly being TRBD1 (6 bases). The CDR3 loop spans 14 amino acids. Germline loops: CDR1 MNHEY, CDR2 SVGAGI. Trimming took off 6 bases at V and 15 bases at J, with 21 bases between the two ends.

This clone has only one observation. V usage is TRBV5-1 and J usage is TRBJ1-6; D unresolved. Germline CDR1 is SGHRS and CDR2 is YFSETQ. The CDR3 totals 15 residues. Trimming took off 4 bases at V and 8 bases at J, with 16 bases between the two ends. The CDR3 here is CASSPLTSGDSPLHF. Written as DNA, the CDR3 is TGCGCCAGCAGCCCCCTCACGAGCGGTGATTCACCCCTCCACTTT.